This TCR beta chain was observed in a study of T cells expressing NK-cell markers (dated by TCRdb to about 2020). As for the study more broadly: Three sorted T-cell subsets (CD3+CD56+NKG2C+, CD3+CD56+NKG2C- and CD3+CD56-NKG2C+) from roughly eight donors had their TCR beta-chain repertoires profiled. Illumina HiSeq 2000/2500, MiSeq or NextSeq was used to sequence libraries as 2 x 150 bp reads. The eight sequenced donors were randomly selected healthy volunteers, three men and five women. Among the eight sequenced donors, seven were HCMV-seropositive and one was HCMV-seronegative.

HCMV-specific IgG was detected in serum with a commercial ELISA kit to determine HCMV serostatus. Peripheral blood mononuclear cells were isolated from blood by Ficoll density gradient centrifugation. This sample was sequenced with an Illumina HiSeq 2000. TCR beta cDNA libraries were made by 5'RACE template switching that added a universal primer site and unique molecular identifiers. Priming for cDNA synthesis came from the TCR beta constant segment, and two successive PCR amplification steps followed. From the authors' description of their analysis: MIGEC was used to demultiplex reads and group the reads by UMI, and MiTCR was used to assemble and quantify clonotypes. Only TCR cDNA sequences supported by at least two reads were kept to exclude erroneous sequences. Downstream repertoire analysis used the tcR package, and clonotypes were matched across fractions by CDR3 nucleotide sequence plus V segment. VDJmatch was used to annotate antigen specificity against VDJdb, with one amino acid substitution in CDR3 allowed. TCRdb reprocessed the reads, and each CDR3 protein sequence is entered once, without DNA. What appears here as the V and J calls and clone size reflects TCRdb's work, not the paper's. The sample table includes 6,500 to 9,500 distinct CDR3 sequences. About 66% of the sample goes to the ten largest clones.

The CDR3 holds 15 amino acids from the cysteine to the phenylalanine. Only the protein sequence is given. The germline V gene gives CDR1 as MGHRA and CDR2 as YSYEKL. As to this clonotype: Its cognate antigen has yet to be identified.

The study at large found these results: It remained unclear whether the expanded NKG2C-expressing T cell clones were specific for HCMV antigens. In six donors, the dominant CD3+CD56+NKG2C+ clonotypes were among the top 10 CD8+ clonotypes and accounted for about 1.0-7.5% of CD8+ T cells. Those dominant clonotypes were again the most abundant among CD3+CD56-NKG2C+ cells in a handful of donors, at about 28.3-65%.

This clonotype was sampled from a man aged 18-70 years in good health. Recombination joined TRBV4-1 with TRBJ2-2; as DNA is missing, the TRBD1 call by TCRdb cannot be tested. The sample consisted of blood T cells: a sorted CD56 or NKG2C T cell subset, CD4+ or CD8+ T cells, or bulk PBMC T cells (not recorded which). The CDR3 in this case is CASSHYDRDTGELFF.